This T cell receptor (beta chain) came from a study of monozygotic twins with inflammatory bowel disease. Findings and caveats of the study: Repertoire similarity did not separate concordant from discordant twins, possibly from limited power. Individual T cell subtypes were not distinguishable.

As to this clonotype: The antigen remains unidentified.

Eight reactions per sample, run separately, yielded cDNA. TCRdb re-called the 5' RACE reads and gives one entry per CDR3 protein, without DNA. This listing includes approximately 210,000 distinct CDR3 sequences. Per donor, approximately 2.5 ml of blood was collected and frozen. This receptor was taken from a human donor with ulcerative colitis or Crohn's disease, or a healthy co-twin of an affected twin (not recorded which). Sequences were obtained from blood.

The chain's CDR3 is CASSEGRVTDTQYF. The chain is built from TRBV2 and TRBJ2-3. Germline lookup yields CDR1 SNHLY and CDR2 FYNNEI. The CDR3 sequence is 14 residues long. Drawing the rest from reference TRBV2 and TRBJ2-3, the complete variable domain is EPEVTQTPSHQVTQMGQEVILRCVPISNHLYFYWYRQILGQKVEFLVSFYNNEISEKSEIFDDQFSVERPDGSNFTLKIRSTKLEDSAMYFCASSEGRVTDTQYFGPGTRLTVL.